The clone carrying this T cell receptor (beta chain) has only one observation. The junction had 2 bases not matched to a gene; V was cut back by 0 bases and J by 7 bases. This CDR3 region has 16 residues. CDR1 is LGHNA, CDR2 YNFKEQ, per germline. Sequencing used immunoSEQ multiplex PCR; TCRdb keeps in-frame clones, though not all of them. The sample lists 200,000 to 250,000 clones, 75% to 85% seen once, with 4.5% to 5.5% in the top ten. During active infection, Seattle patients enrolled and were then monitored through disease. The sample is drawn from a study of blood T cell repertoires in COVID-19. The overall study: Researchers got acute and convalescent COVID-19 samples from the United States, Italy and Spain.

The sample comprised peripheral blood. The chain uses TRBV4-2 and TRBJ2-4, with TRBD2 matching 14 bases. The sequence was collected from a woman between 70 and 85 years old with COVID-19, enrolled during active disease. The chain's CDR3 is CASSQDGTSGSNIQYF. The CDR3 nucleotides read TGTGCCAGCAGCCAAGACGGGACTAGCGGGAGTAACATTCAGTACTTC.